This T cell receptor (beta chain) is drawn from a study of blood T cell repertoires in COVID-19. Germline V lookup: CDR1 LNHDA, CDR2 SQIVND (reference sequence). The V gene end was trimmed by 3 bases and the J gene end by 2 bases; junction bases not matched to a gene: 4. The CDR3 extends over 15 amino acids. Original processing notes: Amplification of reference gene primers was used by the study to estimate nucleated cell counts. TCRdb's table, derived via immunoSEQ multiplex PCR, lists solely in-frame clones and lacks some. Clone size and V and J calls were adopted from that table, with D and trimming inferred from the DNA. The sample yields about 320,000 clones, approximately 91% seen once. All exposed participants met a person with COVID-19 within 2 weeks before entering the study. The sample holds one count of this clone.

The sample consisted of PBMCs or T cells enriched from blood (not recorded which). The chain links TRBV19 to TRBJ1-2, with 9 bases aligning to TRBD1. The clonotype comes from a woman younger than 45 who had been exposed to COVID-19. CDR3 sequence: CASSIGQGPNYGYTF. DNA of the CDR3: TGTGCCAGTAGTATTGGACAGGGGCCCAACTATGGCTACACCTTC. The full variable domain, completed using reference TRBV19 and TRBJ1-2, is DGGITQSPKYLFRKEGQNVTLSCEQNLNHDAMYWYRQDPGQGLRLIYYSQIVNDFQKGDIAEGYSVSREKKESFPLTVTSAQKNPTAFYLCASSIGQGPNYGYTFGSGTRLTVV.